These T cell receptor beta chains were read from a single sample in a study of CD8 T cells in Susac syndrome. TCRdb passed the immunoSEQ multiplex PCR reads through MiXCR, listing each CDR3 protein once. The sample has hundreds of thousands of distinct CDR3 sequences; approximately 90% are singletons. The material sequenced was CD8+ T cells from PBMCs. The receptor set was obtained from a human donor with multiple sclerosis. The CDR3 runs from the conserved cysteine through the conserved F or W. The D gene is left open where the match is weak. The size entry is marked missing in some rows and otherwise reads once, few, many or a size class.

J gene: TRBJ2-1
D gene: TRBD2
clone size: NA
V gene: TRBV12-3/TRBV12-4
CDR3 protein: CASSFQRERKFF
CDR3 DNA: TGTGCCAGCAGTTTCCAGCGGGAGAGGAAGTTCTTC

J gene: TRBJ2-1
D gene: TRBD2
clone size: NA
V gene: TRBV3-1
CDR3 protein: CASSQVDGGTSGRLYSNEQFF
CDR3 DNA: TGTGCCAGCAGCCAAGTAGACGGGGGGACTAGCGGGAGGCTTTACTCCAATGAGCAGTTCTTC

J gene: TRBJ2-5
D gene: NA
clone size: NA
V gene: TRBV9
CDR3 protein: CASSVSGETQYF
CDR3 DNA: TGTGCCAGCAGCGTATCCGGGGAGACCCAGTACTTC

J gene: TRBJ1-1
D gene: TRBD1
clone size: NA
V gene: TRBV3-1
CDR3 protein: CASSHTTGEAEAFF
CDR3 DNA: TGTGCCAGCAGCCACACGACAGGGGAGGCTGAAGCTTTCTTT

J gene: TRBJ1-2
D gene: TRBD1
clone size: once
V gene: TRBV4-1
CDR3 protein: CASSQLFPGQGARGYTF
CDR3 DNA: TGCGCCAGCAGCCAACTCTTTCCGGGACAGGGGGCTCGTGGCTACACCTTC

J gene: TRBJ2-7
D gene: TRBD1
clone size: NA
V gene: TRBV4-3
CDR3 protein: CASSQDPGTGADEQYF
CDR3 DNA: TGCGCCAGCAGCCAAGACCCCGGGACAGGGGCCGACGAGCAGTACTTC

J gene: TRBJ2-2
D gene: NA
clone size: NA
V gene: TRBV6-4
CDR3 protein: CASSDRDSGELFF
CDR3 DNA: TGTGCCAGCAGTGACAGGGACTCCGGGGAGCTGTTTTTT

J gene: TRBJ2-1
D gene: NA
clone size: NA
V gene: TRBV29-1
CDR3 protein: CSVGTGEGDGQFF
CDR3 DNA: TGCAGCGTTGGTACGGGAGAGGGGGATGGGCAGTTCTTC

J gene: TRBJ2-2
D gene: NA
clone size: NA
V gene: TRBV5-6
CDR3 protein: CASSEGWPGELFF
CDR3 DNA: TGTGCCAGCAGCGAGGGATGGCCCGGGGAGCTGTTTTTT

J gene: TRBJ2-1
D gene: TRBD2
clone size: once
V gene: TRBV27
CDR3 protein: CASSLFGGLANEQFF
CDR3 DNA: TGTGCCAGCAGTTTATTCGGGGGACTAGCGAATGAGCAGTTCTTC

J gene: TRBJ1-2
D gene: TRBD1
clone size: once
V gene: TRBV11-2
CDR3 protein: CASSLSSQGAHGYTF
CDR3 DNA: TGTGCCAGCAGCTTATCGTCACAGGGGGCCCATGGCTACACCTTC

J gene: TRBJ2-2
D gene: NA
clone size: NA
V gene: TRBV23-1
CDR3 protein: CASSQPQGAGELFF
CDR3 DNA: TGCGCCAGCAGTCAGCCTCAAGGAGCCGGGGAGCTGTTTTTT

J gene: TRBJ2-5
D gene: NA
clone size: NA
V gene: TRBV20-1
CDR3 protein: CSAGYRQVAEETQYF
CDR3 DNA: TGCAGTGCTGGGTATCGCCAGGTAGCGGAAGAGACCCAGTACTTC

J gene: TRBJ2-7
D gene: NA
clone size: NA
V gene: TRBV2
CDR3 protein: CASSPGRYSYEQYF
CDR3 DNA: TGTGCCAGCAGCCCCGGACGGTACTCCTACGAGCAGTACTTC

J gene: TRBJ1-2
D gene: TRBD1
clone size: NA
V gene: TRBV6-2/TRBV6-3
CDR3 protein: CAAVGGDREYGYTF
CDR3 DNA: TGTGCCGCGGTCGGGGGAGACAGGGAATATGGCTACACCTTC

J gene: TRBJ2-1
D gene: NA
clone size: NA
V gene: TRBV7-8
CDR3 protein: CASSPPVDEQFF
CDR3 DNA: TGTGCCAGCAGCCCACCCGTGGATGAGCAGTTCTTC

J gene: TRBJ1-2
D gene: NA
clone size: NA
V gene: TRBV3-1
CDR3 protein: CASSQVLQGSGYTF
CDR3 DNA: TGTGCCAGCAGCCAAGTTCTGCAGGGATCTGGCTACACCTTC

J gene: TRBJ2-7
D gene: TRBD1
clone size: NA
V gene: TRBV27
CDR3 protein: CASSQGVKLGEQYF
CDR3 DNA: TGTGCCAGCAGCCAGGGGGTTAAACTGGGGGAGCAGTACTTC

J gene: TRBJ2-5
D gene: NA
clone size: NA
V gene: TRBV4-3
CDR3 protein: CASSLPSLETQYF
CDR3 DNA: TGCGCCAGCAGCCTCCCGTCCTTGGAGACCCAGTACTTC

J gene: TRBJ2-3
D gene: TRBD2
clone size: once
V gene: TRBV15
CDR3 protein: CATSRSLADPMGRYTDTQYF
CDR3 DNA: TGTGCCACCAGCAGAAGTCTAGCGGACCCCATGGGACGGTACACAGATACGCAGTATTTT

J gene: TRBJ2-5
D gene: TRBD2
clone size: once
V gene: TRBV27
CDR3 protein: CASSSLTGLAKETQYF
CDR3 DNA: TGTGCCAGCAGTTCCTTAACCGGACTAGCGAAAGAGACCCAGTACTTC

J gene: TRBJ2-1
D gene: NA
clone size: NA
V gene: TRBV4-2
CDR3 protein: CASSQDVGNNEQFF
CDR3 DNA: TGTGCCAGCAGCCAAGATGTCGGAAACAATGAGCAGTTCTTC

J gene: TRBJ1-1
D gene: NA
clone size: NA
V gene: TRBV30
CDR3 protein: CAWSPGLLNTEAFF
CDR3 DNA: TGTGCCTGGAGCCCCGGGCTGCTGAACACTGAAGCTTTCTTT

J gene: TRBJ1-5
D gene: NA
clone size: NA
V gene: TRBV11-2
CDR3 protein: CASSEGQGYNQPQHF
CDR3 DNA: TGTGCCAGCAGCGAAGGCCAGGGCTACAATCAGCCCCAGCATTTT

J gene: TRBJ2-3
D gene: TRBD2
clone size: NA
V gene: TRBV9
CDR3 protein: CASSVGGLAGGTDTQYF
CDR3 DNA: TGTGCCAGCAGCGTAGGGGGACTAGCGGGGGGCACAGATACGCAGTATTTT

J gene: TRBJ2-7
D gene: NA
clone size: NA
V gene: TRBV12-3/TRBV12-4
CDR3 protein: CASSSSRSYEQYF
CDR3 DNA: TGTGCCAGCAGTTCCTCGAGGTCCTACGAGCAGTACTTC

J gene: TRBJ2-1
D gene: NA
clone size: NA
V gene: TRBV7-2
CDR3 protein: CASSNIPGEQFF
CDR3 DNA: TGTGCCAGCAGCAACATTCCGGGTGAGCAGTTCTTC

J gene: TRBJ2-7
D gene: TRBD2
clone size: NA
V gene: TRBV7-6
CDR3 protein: CASSFKELAGGPYEQYF
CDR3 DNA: TGTGCCAGCAGCTTCAAAGAGTTAGCGGGAGGGCCGTACGAGCAGTACTTC

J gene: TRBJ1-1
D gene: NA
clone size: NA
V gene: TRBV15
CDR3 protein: CATSRALTITNTEAFF
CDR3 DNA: TGTGCCACCAGCAGAGCCCTGACCATAACGAACACTGAAGCTTTCTTT

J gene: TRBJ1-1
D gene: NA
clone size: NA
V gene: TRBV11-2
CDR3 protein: CASSWSHREDTEAFF
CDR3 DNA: TGTGCCAGCAGTTGGTCCCATAGAGAGGACACTGAAGCTTTCTTT

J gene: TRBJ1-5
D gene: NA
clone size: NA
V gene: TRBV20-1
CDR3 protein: CSAWDQGIRNQPQHF
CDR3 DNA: TGCAGTGCTTGGGATCAAGGAATTCGGAATCAGCCCCAGCATTTT

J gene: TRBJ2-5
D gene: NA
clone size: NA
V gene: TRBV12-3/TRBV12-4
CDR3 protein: CASSRVQLQETQYF
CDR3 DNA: TGTGCCAGCAGTCGGGTCCAGCTACAAGAGACCCAGTACTTC

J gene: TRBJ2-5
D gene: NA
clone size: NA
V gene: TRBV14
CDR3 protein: CASSLTGTRRETQYF
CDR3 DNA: TGTGCCAGCAGCCTCACCGGGACCCGTAGGGAGACCCAGTACTTC

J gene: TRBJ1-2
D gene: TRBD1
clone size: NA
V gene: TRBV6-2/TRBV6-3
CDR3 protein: CASTDGTGDGYTF
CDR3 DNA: TGTGCCAGCACCGACGGGACAGGGGATGGCTACACCTTC

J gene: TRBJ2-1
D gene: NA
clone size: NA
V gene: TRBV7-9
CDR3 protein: CASTHSPGVGYNEQFF
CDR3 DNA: TGTGCCAGCACCCACAGCCCGGGGGTGGGGTACAATGAGCAGTTCTTC

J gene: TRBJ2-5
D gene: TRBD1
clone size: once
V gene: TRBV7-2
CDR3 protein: CASRPQGAGETQYF
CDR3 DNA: TGTGCCAGCAGACCTCAGGGGGCCGGGGAGACCCAGTACTTC

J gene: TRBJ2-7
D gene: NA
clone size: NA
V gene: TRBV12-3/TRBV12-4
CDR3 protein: CASSFGRSSYEQYF
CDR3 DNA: TGTGCCAGCAGTTTCGGCAGGAGCTCCTACGAGCAGTACTTC

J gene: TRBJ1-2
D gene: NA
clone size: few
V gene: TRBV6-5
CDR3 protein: CASSYSRTAANYGYTF
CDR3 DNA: TGTGCCAGCAGTTACAGTCGAACAGCTGCTAACTATGGCTACACCTTC

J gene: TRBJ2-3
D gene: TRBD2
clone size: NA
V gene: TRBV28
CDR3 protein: CASSSGTSGRGTDTQYF
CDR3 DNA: TGTGCCAGCAGTTCTGGGACTAGCGGGAGAGGCACAGATACGCAGTATTTT